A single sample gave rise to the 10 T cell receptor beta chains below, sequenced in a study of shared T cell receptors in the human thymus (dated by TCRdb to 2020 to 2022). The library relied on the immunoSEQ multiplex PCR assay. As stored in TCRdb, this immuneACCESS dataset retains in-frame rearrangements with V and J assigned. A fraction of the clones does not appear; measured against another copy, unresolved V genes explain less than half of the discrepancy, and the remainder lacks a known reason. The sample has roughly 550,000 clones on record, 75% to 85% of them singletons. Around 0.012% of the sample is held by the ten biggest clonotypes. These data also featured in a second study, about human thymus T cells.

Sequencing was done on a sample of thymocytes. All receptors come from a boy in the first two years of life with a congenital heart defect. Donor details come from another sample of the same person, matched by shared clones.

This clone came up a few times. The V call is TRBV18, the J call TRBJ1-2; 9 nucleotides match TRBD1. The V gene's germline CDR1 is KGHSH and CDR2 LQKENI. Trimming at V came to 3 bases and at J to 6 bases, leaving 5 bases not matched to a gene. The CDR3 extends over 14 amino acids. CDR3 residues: CASSPRQGVDGYTF. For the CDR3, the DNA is TGTGCCAGCTCACCTCGACAGGGGGTGGATGGCTACACCTTC.

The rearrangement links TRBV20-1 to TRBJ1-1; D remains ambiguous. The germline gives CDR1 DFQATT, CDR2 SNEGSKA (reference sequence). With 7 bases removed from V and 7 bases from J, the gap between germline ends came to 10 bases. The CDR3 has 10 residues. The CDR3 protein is CSGNRGEAFF. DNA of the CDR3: TGCAGTGGAAACCGGGGTGAAGCTTTCTTT.

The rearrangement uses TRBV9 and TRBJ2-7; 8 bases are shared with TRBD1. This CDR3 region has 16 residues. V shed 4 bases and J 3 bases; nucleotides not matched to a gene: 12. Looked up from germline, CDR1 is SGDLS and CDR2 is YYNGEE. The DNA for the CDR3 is TGTGCCAGCAGCCCCAAGCCGGGACAGGATTTCTACGAGCAGTACTTC. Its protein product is CASSPKPGQDFYEQYF.

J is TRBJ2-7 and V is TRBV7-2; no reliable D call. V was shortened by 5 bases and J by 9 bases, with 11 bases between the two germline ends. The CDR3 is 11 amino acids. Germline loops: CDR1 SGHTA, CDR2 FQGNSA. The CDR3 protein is CASSPYLGQYF. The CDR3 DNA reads TGTGCCAGCAGCCCCTATCTAGGGCAGTACTTC.

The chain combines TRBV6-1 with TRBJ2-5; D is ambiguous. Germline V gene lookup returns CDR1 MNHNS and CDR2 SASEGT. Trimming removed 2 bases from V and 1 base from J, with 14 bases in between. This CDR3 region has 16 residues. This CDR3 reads CASSERVRLLQETQYF. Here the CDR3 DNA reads TGTGCCAGCAGTGAACGAGTACGACTCCTCCAAGAGACCCAGTACTTC.

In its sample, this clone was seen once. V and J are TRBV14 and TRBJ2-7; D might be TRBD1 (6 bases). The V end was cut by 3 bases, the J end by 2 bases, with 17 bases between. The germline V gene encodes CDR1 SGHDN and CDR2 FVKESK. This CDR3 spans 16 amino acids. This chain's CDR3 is CASSQSPRQVPYEQYF. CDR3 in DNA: TGTGCCAGCAGCCAGAGCCCGAGACAGGTACCCTACGAGCAGTACTTC.

The CDR3 reads CAQGGRRNQPQHF. CDR3 sequence (DNA): TGTGCACAGGGGGGACGCCGCAATCAGCCCCAGCATTTT. The V gene is TRBV7-8, the J gene TRBJ1-5; 8 bases line up with TRBD1. The CDR3 is 13 residues long. Germline V gene lookup returns CDR1 SGHVS and CDR2 FQNEAQ.

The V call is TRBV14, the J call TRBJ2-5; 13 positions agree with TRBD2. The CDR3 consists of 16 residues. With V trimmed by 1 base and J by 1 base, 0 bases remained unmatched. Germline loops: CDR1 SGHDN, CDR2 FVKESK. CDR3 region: CASSQGTSGGQETQYF. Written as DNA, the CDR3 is TGTGCCAGCAGCCAAGGGACTAGCGGGGGCCAAGAGACCCAGTACTTC.

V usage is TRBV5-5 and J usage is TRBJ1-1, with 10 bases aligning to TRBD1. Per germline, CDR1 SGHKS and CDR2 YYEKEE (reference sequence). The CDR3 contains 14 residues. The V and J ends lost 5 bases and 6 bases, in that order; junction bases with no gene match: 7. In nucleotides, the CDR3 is TGTGCCAGCAGTGGGGGACAGGGGCGGTCTGAAGCTTTCTTT. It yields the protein CASSGGQGRSEAFF.

For the CDR3, the DNA is TGTGCCAGCAGTACAGGGGACAGGTTGAACACTGAAGCTTTCTTT. Translating it yields CASSTGDRLNTEAFF. The chain recombines TRBV27 with TRBJ1-1; 8 bases agree with TRBD1. The length of the CDR3 is 15 residues. Germline V gene sequence: CDR1 MNHEY, CDR2 SMNVEV (reference sequence). J was trimmed by 0 bases and V by 5 bases; bases with no gene match: 5.